These T cell receptor beta chains were read from a single sample in a study of cytomegalovirus exposure and HLA in healthy donors. This table comes from immunoSEQ multiplex PCR, and its TCRdb copy is limited to in-frame clones, with some not included. The top ten clones hold about 1.2% of a sample with 85,000 to 100,000 clones, 81% of them seen once. Source material: PBMCs. These TCRs come from a girl aged 2-15 years in good health and CMV-seropositive. CDR3s include the opening cysteine and the closing phenylalanine or tryptophan. D genes are given only for firm matches. A clone size is listed for some rows: how often the clone was seen (once, few, many), or a class if it is expanded.

J | size | V | D | length | CDR3 | DNA
TRBJ2-6 | . | TRBV28 | . | 15 | CASSTGGSGANVLTF | TGTGCCAGCAGCACCGGGGGCTCTGGGGCCAACGTCCTGACTTTC
TRBJ2-7 | . | TRBV30 | . | 13 | CAWNEDSTYEQYF | TGTGCCTGGAACGAGGACAGTACCTACGAGCAGTACTTC
TRBJ1-2 | . | TRBV7-2 | . | 14 | CASSLPNLSEGYTF | TGTGCCAGCAGCTTACCCAACCTCTCAGAAGGCTACACCTTC
TRBJ1-1 | . | TRBV28 | TRBD1 | 14 | CASSWDRKNTEAFF | TGTGCCAGCAGCTGGGACAGAAAGAACACTGAAGCTTTCTTT
TRBJ2-3 | . | TRBV10-1 | . | 13 | CASSPAGTDTQYF | TGCGCCAGCTCCCCGGCGGGTACAGATACGCAGTATTTT
TRBJ2-5 | . | TRBV10-1 | . | 12 | CASSHAGETQYF | TGCGCCAGCAGCCATGCCGGAGAGACCCAGTACTTC
TRBJ2-7 | . | TRBV18 | . | 13 | CASSRGGAYEQYF | TGTGCCAGCTCACGGGGTGGGGCTTACGAGCAGTACTTC
TRBJ2-1 | . | TRBV27 | . | 15 | CASSFGWESDNEQFF | TGTGCCAGCAGTTTTGGGTGGGAGAGCGACAATGAGCAGTTCTTC
TRBJ1-1 | . | TRBV6-5 | . | 12 | CASGTPNTEAFF | TGTGCCAGCGGGACACCGAACACTGAAGCTTTCTTT
TRBJ1-1 | . | TRBV5-4 | TRBD1 | 15 | CASSLAPDRGTEAFF | TGTGCCAGCAGCTTGGCCCCGGACAGGGGCACTGAAGCTTTCTTT
TRBJ1-2 | . | TRBV6-1 | TRBD1 | 15 | CASSRTGGAFGGYTF | TGTGCCAGCAGCAGGACAGGGGGCGCGTTCGGTGGCTACACCTTC
TRBJ2-7 | . | TRBV11-2 | . | 14 | CASSSLRVFYEQYF | TGTGCCAGCAGCTCCCTCCGTGTATTCTACGAGCAGTACTTC
TRBJ1-1 | . | TRBV30 | . | 12 | CAWSGARTEAFF | TGTGCCTGGAGTGGGGCCCGCACTGAAGCTTTCTTT
TRBJ2-7 | . | TRBV30 | TRBD1 | 16 | CAWSRPLGTGGYEQYF | TGTGCCTGGAGTAGACCCTTAGGGACAGGGGGATACGAGCAGTACTTC
TRBJ1-2 | . | TRBV19 | . | 13 | CASSRDSNYGYTF | TGTGCCAGTAGCCGAGACAGTAACTATGGCTACACCTTC
TRBJ2-6 | . | TRBV10-3 | . | 17 | CAISEGGAGSGANVLTF | TGTGCCATCAGTGAAGGGGGGGCCGGCTCTGGGGCCAACGTCCTGACTTTC
TRBJ2-7 | . | TRBV15 | TRBD1 | 15 | CATSSSRTGVVEQYF | TGTGCCACCAGCAGTAGTCGGACAGGGGTCGTCGAGCAGTACTTC
TRBJ2-2 | . | TRBV9 | TRBD1 | 15 | CASSERDSYTGELFF | TGTGCCAGCAGTGAGAGGGACAGCTACACCGGGGAGCTGTTTTTT
TRBJ1-5 | . | TRBV28 | . | 14 | CASSSDSLNQPQHF | TGTGCCAGCAGTTCGGACAGTCTCAATCAGCCCCAGCATTTT
TRBJ1-5 | . | TRBV27 | . | 13 | CASSLNSYQPQHF | TGTGCCAGCAGTTTAAACAGCTATCAGCCCCAGCATTTT
TRBJ2-1 | . | TRBV14 | TRBD2 | 14 | CASSPTSPYNEQFF | TGTGCCAGCAGCCCGACTAGCCCTTACAATGAGCAGTTCTTC
TRBJ1-3 | . | TRBV6-6 | . | 12 | CASRREGNTIYF | TGTGCCAGCAGGAGGGAGGGGAACACCATATATTTT
TRBJ1-2 | few | TRBV6-1 | TRBD1 | 17 | CASSEALLGQGARGYTF | TGTGCCAGCAGTGAAGCGCTTCTTGGACAGGGGGCGCGAGGCTACACCTTC
TRBJ1-3 | few | TRBV30 | . | 12 | CAWSPTGNTIYF | TGTGCCTGGAGTCCCACTGGAAACACCATATATTTT
TRBJ2-1 | . | TRBV7-9 | . | 15 | CASSQIGTQYNEQFF | TGTGCCAGCAGCCAGATCGGGACTCAATACAATGAGCAGTTCTTC
TRBJ2-3 | . | TRBV7-9 | . | 15 | CASSSPWANTDTQYF | TGTGCCAGCAGCTCCCCTTGGGCGAACACAGATACGCAGTATTTT
TRBJ2-7 | . | TRBV27 | . | 13 | CASSFLSRSEQYF | TGTGCCAGCAGTTTCCTATCTAGATCCGAGCAGTACTTC
TRBJ2-1 | . | TRBV5-4 | . | 14 | CASSYTGAYNEQFF | TGTGCCAGCAGCTACACCGGGGCCTACAATGAGCAGTTCTTC
TRBJ2-4 | once | TRBV7-2 | TRBD1 | 17 | CASSLTGTALAKNIQYF | TGTGCCAGCAGCTTAACAGGGACAGCATTAGCCAAAAACATTCAGTACTTC
TRBJ1-5 | . | TRBV27 | TRBD1 | 14 | CASHRGGSNQPQHF | TGTGCCTCGCACAGGGGAGGAAGCAATCAGCCCCAGCATTTT
TRBJ1-1 | . | TRBV28 | . | 14 | CASNPGFLNTEAFF | TGTGCCAGCAACCCAGGATTCCTGAACACTGAAGCTTTCTTT
TRBJ1-3 | . | TRBV10-1 | . | 14 | CASSEPGSGNTIYF | TGCGCCAGCAGTGAGCCGGGCTCTGGAAACACCATATATTTT
TRBJ1-2 | . | TRBV30 | TRBD1 | 12 | CAWADRNYGYTF | TGTGCCTGGGCGGACAGGAACTATGGCTACACCTTC
TRBJ1-1 | few | TRBV7-9 | . | 14 | CASSLTVFDTEAFF | TGTGCCAGCAGCTTAACTGTGTTTGACACTGAAGCTTTCTTT
TRBJ2-1 | . | TRBV4-1 | . | 15 | CASSHGGMSYNEQFF | TGCGCCAGCAGCCACGGGGGAATGTCCTACAATGAGCAGTTCTTC
TRBJ2-1 | . | TRBV4-1 | TRBD2 | 17 | CASSQESAGVAYNEQFF | TGCGCCAGCAGCCAAGAAAGCGCGGGAGTCGCCTACAATGAGCAGTTCTTC
TRBJ2-2 | . | TRBV27 | . | 13 | CASSLVLSGELFF | TGTGCCAGCAGTTTAGTTTTATCCGGGGAGCTGTTTTTT
TRBJ2-7 | . | TRBV2 | . | 12 | CASGGTPFEQYF | TGTGCCAGCGGCGGGACGCCCTTCGAGCAGTACTTC
TRBJ2-1 | once | TRBV5-6 | TRBD2 | 15 | CASNFELANYNEQFF | TGTGCCAGCAACTTCGAACTAGCGAACTACAATGAGCAGTTCTTC
TRBJ1-2 | . | TRBV5-4 | TRBD1 | 15 | CASSSKGTGGRGYTF | TGTGCCAGCAGCTCGAAGGGGACAGGGGGCAGGGGCTACACCTTC
TRBJ1-2 | . | TRBV28 | . | 13 | CASRPGRGYGYTF | TGTGCCAGCCGCCCGGGAAGAGGCTATGGCTACACCTTC
TRBJ1-5 | . | TRBV2 | . | 11 | CASSEGGPQHF | TGTGCCAGCAGTGAGGGGGGGCCCCAGCATTTT
TRBJ2-1 | . | TRBV7-9 | TRBD2 | 15 | CASSWGLAGGYEQFF | TGTGCCAGCAGTTGGGGACTAGCGGGAGGCTATGAGCAGTTCTTC
TRBJ1-1 | . | TRBV28 | . | 14 | CASRKGEMNTEAFF | TGTGCCAGCAGAAAGGGGGAAATGAACACTGAAGCTTTCTTT
TRBJ2-7 | . | TRBV2 | . | 11 | CASSYRAEQYF | TGTGCCAGCAGCTACAGGGCGGAGCAGTACTTC
TRBJ2-1 | . | TRBV7-7 | . | 15 | CASSLNSDYYNEQFF | TGTGCTAGCAGCTTAAATTCGGACTACTACAATGAGCAGTTCTTC